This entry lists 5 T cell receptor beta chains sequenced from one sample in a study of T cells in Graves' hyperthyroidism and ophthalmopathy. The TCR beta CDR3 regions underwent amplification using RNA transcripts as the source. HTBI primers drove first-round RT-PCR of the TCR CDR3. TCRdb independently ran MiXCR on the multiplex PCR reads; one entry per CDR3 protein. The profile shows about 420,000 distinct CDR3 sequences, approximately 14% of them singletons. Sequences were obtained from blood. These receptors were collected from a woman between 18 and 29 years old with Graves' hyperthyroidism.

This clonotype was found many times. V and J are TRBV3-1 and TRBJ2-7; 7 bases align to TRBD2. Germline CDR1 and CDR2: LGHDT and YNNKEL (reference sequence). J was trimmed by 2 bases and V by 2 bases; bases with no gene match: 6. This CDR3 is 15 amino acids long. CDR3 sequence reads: CASSQRGGGPYEQYF. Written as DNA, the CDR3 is TGTGCCAGCAGCCAAAGGGGCGGGGGTCCCTACGAGCAGTACTTC.

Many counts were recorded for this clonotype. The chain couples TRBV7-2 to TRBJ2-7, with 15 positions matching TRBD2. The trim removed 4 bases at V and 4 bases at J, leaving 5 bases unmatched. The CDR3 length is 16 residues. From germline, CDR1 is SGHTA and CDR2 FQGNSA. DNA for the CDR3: TGTGCCAGCAGCTCAGGACTAGCGGGAGGGCGGTACGAGCAGTACTTC. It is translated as CASSSGLAGGRYEQYF.

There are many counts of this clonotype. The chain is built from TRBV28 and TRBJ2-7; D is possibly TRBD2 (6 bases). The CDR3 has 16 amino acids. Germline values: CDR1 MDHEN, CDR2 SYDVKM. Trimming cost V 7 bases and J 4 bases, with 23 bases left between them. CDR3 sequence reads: CASKVGAGQLGYEQYF. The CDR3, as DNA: TGTGCCAGCAAAGTCGGGGCGGGGCAACTGGGGTACGAGCAGTACTTC.

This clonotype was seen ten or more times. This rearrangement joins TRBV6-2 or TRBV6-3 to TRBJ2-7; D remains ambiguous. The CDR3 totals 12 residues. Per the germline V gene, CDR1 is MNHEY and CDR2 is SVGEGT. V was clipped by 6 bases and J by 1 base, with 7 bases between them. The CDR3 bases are TGTGCCAGCAGCCGCCTTTCCTACGAGCAGTACTTC. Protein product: CASSRLSYEQYF.

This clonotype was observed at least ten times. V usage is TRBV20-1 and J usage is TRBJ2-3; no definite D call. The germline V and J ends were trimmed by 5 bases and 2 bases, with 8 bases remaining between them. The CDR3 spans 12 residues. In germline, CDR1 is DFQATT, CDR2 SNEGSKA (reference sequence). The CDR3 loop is CSAEQNTDTQYF. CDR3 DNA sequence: TGCAGTGCTGAACAGAACACAGATACGCAGTATTTT.